A single sample gave rise to the 28 T cell receptor beta chains below, sequenced in a study of blood T cell repertoires in COVID-19. TCRdb keeps only in-frame clones here, not all; method: immunoSEQ multiplex PCR. The profile shows roughly 53,000 clones, 90% of them singletons. The specimen was peripheral blood. Receptors were obtained from a woman between 40 and 50 years old with active COVID-19.

This sequence joins TRBV19 and TRBJ2-3, with D possibly being TRBD2 (6 bases). Trimming pared 3 bases from V and 1 base from J, leaving 11 bases between. The CDR3 has 15 residues. CDR1 is LNHDA and CDR2 is SQIVND in the germline V gene (reference sequence). The DNA of the CDR3 is TGTGCCAGTAGTATCCTTGGCGGGGGCACAGATACGCAGTATTTT. This sequence encodes CASSILGGGTDTQYF.

J is TRBJ2-1 and V is TRBV4-1, with 9 nucleotides matching TRBD2. Germline-derived CDR1 and CDR2 are MGHRA and YSYEKL. The CDR3 spans 16 residues. V lost 6 bases and J lost 0; bases outside the gene matches: 6. The DNA for the CDR3 is TGCGCCAGCAGAGCAGCGGGGGGTTTCTCCTACAATGAGCAGTTCTTC. This sequence encodes CASRAAGGFSYNEQFF.

The CDR3 region is CASSPQGISYEQYF. DNA of the CDR3: TGTGCCAGCAGCCCACAGGGCATCTCCTACGAGCAGTACTTC. The rearrangement uses TRBV5-6 and TRBJ2-7, with D maybe TRBD1 (6 bases). CDR1 is SGHDT and CDR2 is YYEEEE in the germline V gene. V lost 4 bases and J 0 bases, leaving 11 bases between the germline ends. This CDR3 has 14 residues.

The chain uses TRBV4-1 and TRBJ1-6, with a weak D call TRBD1 (6 bases). The CDR3 is 15 amino acids. The germline V and J ends were trimmed by 1 base and 8 bases, with 12 bases remaining between them. The germline V gene encodes CDR1 MGHRA and CDR2 YSYEKL. This CDR3 is CASSQGEQGYSPLHF. The CDR3 DNA sequence: TGCGCCAGCAGCCAAGGGGAGCAGGGGTATTCACCCCTCCACTTT.

The J gene is TRBJ2-2, the V gene TRBV6-5, with 8 nucleotides matching TRBD2. The CDR3 runs to 14 residues. CDR1 and CDR2 (germline): MNHEY, SVGAGI. The trim removed 6 bases at V and 7 bases at J, leaving 7 bases unmatched. The chain's CDR3 is CASRAGGSIGELFF. In DNA, the CDR3 is TGTGCCAGCAGGGCGGGGGGCTCGATCGGGGAGCTGTTTTTT.

The chain is built from TRBV19 and TRBJ2-6; D possibly corresponds to TRBD2 (7 bases). Trimming pared 5 bases from V and 0 bases from J, leaving 20 bases between. The V gene's germline CDR1 is LNHDA and CDR2 SQIVND (reference sequence). The CDR3 is made up of 19 amino acids. This chain's CDR3 is CASSPRGRLAVSGANVLTF. In DNA, the CDR3 is TGTGCCAGTAGTCCTAGGGGGAGACTAGCAGTCTCTGGGGCCAACGTCCTGACTTTC.

The chain employs TRBV7-2 and TRBJ2-6, with D maybe TRBD1 (5 bases). V dropped 5 bases and J dropped 0 bases, with 11 bases sitting between them. CDR1 and CDR2 from the germline V gene are SGHTA and FQGNSA. The CDR3 contains 16 residues. The CDR3: CASSKQGISGANVLTF. The CDR3 bases are TGTGCCAGCAGCAAGCAGGGCATCTCTGGGGCCAACGTCCTGACTTTC.

This sequence joins TRBV7-6 and TRBJ1-2; D perhaps matches TRBD1 (5 bases). Germline CDR1 SGHVS, CDR2 FNYEAQ. V lost 1 base and J lost 5, with 11 bases in between. CDR3 length: 14 residues. This CDR3 is CASSLDQGKYGYTF. For the CDR3, the DNA is TGTGCCAGCAGCTTAGATCAGGGAAAGTATGGCTACACCTTC.

There are a few counts of this clone. The chain carries TRBV6-5 and TRBJ1-2, with D uncertain. With 6 bases removed from V and 8 bases from J, the gap between germline ends came to 13 bases. Germline V gives CDR1 MNHEY, CDR2 SVGAGI. The CDR3 length is 12 residues. CDR3 amino acids: CASRSRAGGYTF. DNA for the CDR3: TGTGCCAGCAGGTCGAGGGCAGGAGGCTACACCTTC.

The chain joins TRBV11-3 to TRBJ2-1; tentative D call: TRBD2 (6 bases). Germline assignment: CDR1 SGHNT and CDR2 YENEEA. The CDR3 is 16 amino acids. V lost 3 bases and J 1 base, leaving 13 bases between the germline ends. The CDR3 is CASSLGGLGSYNEQFF. The DNA for the CDR3 is TGTGCCAGCAGCTTGGGGGGTCTAGGATCCTACAATGAGCAGTTCTTC.

The chain carries TRBV19 and TRBJ1-4; TRBD1 might be the D (5 bases). The CDR3 contains 17 residues. V gave up 7 bases and J gave up 0 bases, with 18 bases separating them. Germline CDR1 reads LNHDA; CDR2 reads SQIVND (reference sequence). CDR3 DNA: TGTGCCAGTACCGCTCGGGGGAGTGCCGCAACTAATGAAAAACTGTTTTTT. Translation: CASTARGSAATNEKLFF.

This rearrangement joins TRBV11-3 to TRBJ2-1; weak D call: TRBD1 (7 bases). CDR1 and CDR2 (germline): SGHNT, YENEEA. The V end was cut by 3 bases, the J end by 6 bases, with 15 bases between. The CDR3 length is 15 residues. CDR3 DNA: TGTGCCAGCAGCTTGAACAGGGGAGGTGTCAATGAGCAGTTCTTC. It yields the protein CASSLNRGGVNEQFF.

V gene TRBV3-1 (or the pseudogene TRBV3-2) combines with J gene TRBJ1-1; D is ambiguous. The CDR3 has 13 amino acids. Germline CDR1 LGHDT, CDR2 YNNKEL (reference sequence). The V gene lost 0 bases and the J gene lost 11 bases, with 13 bases spanning the gap. Here the CDR3 reads CASSQDYSGSAFF. The CDR3 region has the DNA TGTGCCAGCAGCCAAGATTATAGCGGTTCGGCTTTCTTT.

The chain uses TRBV6-2 or TRBV6-3 and TRBJ2-7, with 10 bases that match TRBD2. The CDR3 contains 16 residues. Germline CDR1 is MNHEY and CDR2 is SVGEGT. With V trimmed by 1 base and J by 2 bases, 5 bases remained unmatched. CDR3 in amino acids: CASSYFTSGVTYEQYF. CDR3 sequence (DNA): TGTGCCAGCAGTTACTTTACTAGCGGGGTAACCTACGAGCAGTACTTC.

The rearrangement uses TRBV18 and TRBJ1-4, with 9 bases lining up with TRBD1. The CDR3 runs 14 residues. The junction had 3 bases not matched to a gene; V was cut back by 3 bases and J by 7 bases. The germline V gene encodes CDR1 KGHSH and CDR2 LQKENI. The CDR3 DNA reads as TGTGCCAGCTCACCGGACAGGGGTAGTGAAAAACTGTTTTTT. It is translated as CASSPDRGSEKLFF.

The rearrangement joins TRBV5-6 to TRBJ1-2, with 10 bases matching TRBD1. The V segment lost 5 bases and the J segment 3 bases; nucleotides outside the gene matches: 4. Germline V gene sequence: CDR1 SGHDT, CDR2 YYEEEE. This CDR3 has 14 residues. CDR3: CASRDRGVYYGYTF. The CDR3 nucleotides read TGTGCCAGCAGGGACAGGGGGGTTTACTATGGCTACACCTTC. The entire variable domain, with the rest obtained from reference TRBV5-6 and TRBJ1-2, is as follows: DAGVTQSPTHLIKTRGQQVTLRCSPKSGHDTVSWYQQALGQGPQFIFQYYEEEERQRGNFPDRFSGHQFPNYSSELNVNALLLGDSALYLCASRDRGVYYGYTFGSGTRLTVV.

The chain joins TRBV19 to TRBJ1-2, with D possibly matching TRBD1 (5 bases). Germline V CDR1 and CDR2: LNHDA, SQIVND (reference sequence). The CDR3 has 12 residues. V dropped 7 bases and J dropped 8 bases, with 14 bases sitting between them. CDR3 nucleotide sequence: TGTGCCAGTATCGGGGGTGGTCCGGGCTACACCTTC. Translating gives CASIGGGPGYTF.

The chain recombines TRBV11-3 with TRBJ1-3, with D unresolved. This CDR3 is 15 amino acids long. Between the trimmed V and J ends, which lost 0 bases and 0 bases, there was a span of 6 bases. Germline V gives CDR1 SGHNT, CDR2 YENEEA. The CDR3 sequence: CASSLESGSGNTIYF. The CDR3 DNA reads as TGTGCCAGCAGCTTAGAGTCGGGCTCTGGAAACACCATATATTTT.

The chain recombines TRBV19 with TRBJ2-3; maybe TRBD2 (6 bases). Trimming took 6 bases from V and 7 from J, leaving 23 bases between them. CDR1 is LNHDA, CDR2 SQIVND, per germline (reference sequence). This CDR3 comprises 16 residues. CDR3 sequence reads: CASSPTTLRGENTQYF. CDR3 nucleotides: TGTGCCAGTAGCCCGACCACCCTCCGCGGGGAAAATACGCAGTATTTT.

The chain links TRBV19 to TRBJ2-7, with 12 bases aligning to TRBD1. The germline gives CDR1 LNHDA, CDR2 SQIVND (reference sequence). With 5 bases clipped from V and 5 bases from J, the junction kept 7 bases outside the gene matches. The length of the CDR3 is 15 residues. In nucleotides, the CDR3 is TGTGCCAGTAGTCCTTGGGGACAGGGGGCGAACGAGCAGTACTTC. Translated, it gives CASSPWGQGANEQYF.

The rearrangement uses TRBV28 and TRBJ1-1, with D maybe TRBD1 (6 bases). Trimming cost V 6 bases and J 5 bases, with 16 bases left between them. Germline CDR1 MDHEN, CDR2 SYDVKM. The CDR3 has 14 residues. As DNA, the CDR3 is TGTGCCAGCAGACCGGGGGGCAGGGGTACTGAAGCTTTCTTT. Encoded protein: CASRPGGRGTEAFF.

The gene calls are TRBV11-2 and TRBJ2-5; 8 bases match TRBD1. V dropped 1 base and J dropped 5; count of bases not matched to a gene: 6. The length of the CDR3 is 15 residues. Germline V gives CDR1 SGHAT, CDR2 FQNNGV. CDR3 sequence reads: CASSLAAGGQETQYF. The CDR3 DNA reads as TGTGCCAGCAGCTTAGCCGCAGGGGGCCAGGAGACCCAGTACTTC.

The chain employs TRBV5-4 and TRBJ1-1, with 9 bases fitting TRBD1. The CDR3 runs to 14 residues. Germline V gene lookup returns CDR1 SGHNT and CDR2 YYREEE (reference sequence). The junction had 1 base not matched to a gene; V was cut back by 4 bases and J by 0 bases. CDR3 region: CASSRTGVNTEAFF. CDR3 bases: TGTGCCAGCAGCCGGACAGGGGTGAACACTGAAGCTTTCTTT.

The V gene is TRBV10-3, the J gene TRBJ2-1, with 9 bases identical to TRBD2. The CDR3 contains 16 residues. V lost 3 bases, J lost 4 bases, and 7 bases stayed unmatched. The germline CDR1 and CDR2 sequences are ENHRY and SYGVKD. CDR3: CAISESGSGGYNEQFF. In nucleotides, the CDR3 is TGTGCCATCAGTGAATCGGGGAGCGGGGGGTACAATGAGCAGTTCTTC.

The J gene is TRBJ2-5, the V gene TRBV11-3; D not certain. Germline CDR1 is SGHNT and CDR2 is YENEEA. The germline V and J ends were trimmed by 5 bases and 5 bases, with 12 bases remaining between them. This CDR3 contains 13 residues. CDR3 loop: CASSPPGWETQYF. The CDR3 coding sequence is TGTGCCAGCAGCCCTCCGGGTTGGGAGACCCAGTACTTC.

The genes are TRBV5-4 and TRBJ2-1, with TRBD2 matching 13 bases. CDR1 is SGHNT, CDR2 YYREEE, per germline (reference sequence). The CDR3 covers 17 residues. J gave up 4 bases and V 5 bases, and 9 bases lay outside the gene matches. CDR3 sequence (DNA): TGTGCCAGCAGTTTTGGGACTAGCGGGGCATCATACAATGAGCAGTTCTTC. Its translation is CASSFGTSGASYNEQFF.

This clone was seen once. The chain links TRBV10-3 to TRBJ2-2; D gene uncertain. CDR3 length equals 15 residues. V lost 3 bases to trimming and J lost 0 bases, with 8 bases between them. CDR1 and CDR2 from the germline V gene are ENHRY and SYGVKD. The CDR3 here is CAISEFGSNTGELFF. DNA for the CDR3: TGTGCCATCAGTGAATTCGGGTCGAACACCGGGGAGCTGTTTTTT.

The V and J genes are TRBV25-1 and TRBJ1-3; no clear D. The CDR3 sequence is 13 residues long. CDR1 and CDR2 (germline): MGHDK, SYGVNS. Trimming left V 4 bases short and J 0 bases short, with 4 bases between. The CDR3 DNA sequence: TGTGCCAGCAGTGTCATCTCTGGAAACACCATATATTTT. This encodes CASSVISGNTIYF.